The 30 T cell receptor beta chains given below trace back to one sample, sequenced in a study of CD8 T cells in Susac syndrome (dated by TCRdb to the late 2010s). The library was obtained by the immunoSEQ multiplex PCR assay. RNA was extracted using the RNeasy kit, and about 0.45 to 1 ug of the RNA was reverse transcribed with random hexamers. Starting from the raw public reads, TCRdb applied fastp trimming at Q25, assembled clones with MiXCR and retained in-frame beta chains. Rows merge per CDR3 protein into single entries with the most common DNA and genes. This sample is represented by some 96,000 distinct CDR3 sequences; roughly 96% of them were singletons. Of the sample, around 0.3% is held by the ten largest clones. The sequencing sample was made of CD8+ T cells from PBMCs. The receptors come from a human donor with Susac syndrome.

CDR3 DNA sequence: TGTGCCACCAGCAGAGATTCCACGAGAGGTCAGCCCCAGCATTTT. Its protein product is CATSRDSTRGQPQHF. The genes are TRBV15 and TRBJ1-5; no reliable D call. V lost 0 bases and J lost 6, with 12 bases in between. The CDR3 has 15 residues. Per the germline V gene, CDR1 is LNHNV and CDR2 is YYDKDF (reference sequence). Based on the CDR3 plus reference TRBV15 and TRBJ1-5, the full variable domain is DAMVIQNPRYQVTQFGKPVTLSCSQTLNHNVMYWYQQKSSQAPKLLFHYYDKDFNNEADTPDNFQSRRPNTSFCFLDIRSPGLGDTAMYLCATSRDSTRGQPQHFGDGTRLSIL.

This CDR3 reads CASKVERVSYEQYF. The CDR3 DNA reads as TGCGCCAGCAAGGTGGAGAGGGTTTCCTACGAGCAGTACTTC. The chain carries TRBV23-1 and TRBJ2-7; D is perhaps TRBD2 (5 bases). TRBV23-1 qualifies as an ORF whose function is uncertain. The CDR3 contains 14 residues. The V end was cut by 7 bases, the J end by 1 base, with 14 bases between.

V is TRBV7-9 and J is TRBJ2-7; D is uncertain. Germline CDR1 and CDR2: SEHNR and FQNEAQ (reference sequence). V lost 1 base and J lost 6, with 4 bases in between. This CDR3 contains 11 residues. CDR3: CASSLEVEQYF. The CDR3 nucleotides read TGTGCCAGCAGCTTAGAGGTCGAGCAGTACTTC.

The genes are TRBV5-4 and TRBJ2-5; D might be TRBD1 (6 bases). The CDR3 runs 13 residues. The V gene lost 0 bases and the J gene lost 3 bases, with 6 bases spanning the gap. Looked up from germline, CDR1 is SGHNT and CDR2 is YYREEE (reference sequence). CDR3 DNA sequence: TGTGCCAGCAGCTTGGACAGGGAAGAGACCCAGTACTTC. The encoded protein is CASSLDREETQYF.

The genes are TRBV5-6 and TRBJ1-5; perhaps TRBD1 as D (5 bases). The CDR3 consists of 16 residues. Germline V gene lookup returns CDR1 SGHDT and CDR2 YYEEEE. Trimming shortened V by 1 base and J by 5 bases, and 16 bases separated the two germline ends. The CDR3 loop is CASSLTGWAGYQPQHF. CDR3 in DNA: TGTGCCAGCAGCTTGACGGGGTGGGCAGGGTATCAGCCCCAGCATTTT.

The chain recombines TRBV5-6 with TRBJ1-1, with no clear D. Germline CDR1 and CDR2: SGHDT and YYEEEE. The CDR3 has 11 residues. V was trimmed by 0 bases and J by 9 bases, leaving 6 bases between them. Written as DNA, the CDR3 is TGTGCCAGCAGCTTGGCCGAACAAGCTTTCTTT. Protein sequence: CASSLAEQAFF.

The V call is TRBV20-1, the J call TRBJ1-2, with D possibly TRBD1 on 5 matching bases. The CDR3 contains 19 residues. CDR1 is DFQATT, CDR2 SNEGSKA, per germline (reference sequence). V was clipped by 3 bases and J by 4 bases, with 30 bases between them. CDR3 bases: TGCAGTGCTAGTAGACTTGGGGGGTCCCAAGACTCCTATCCCTATGGCTACACCTTC. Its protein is CSASRLGGSQDSYPYGYTF.

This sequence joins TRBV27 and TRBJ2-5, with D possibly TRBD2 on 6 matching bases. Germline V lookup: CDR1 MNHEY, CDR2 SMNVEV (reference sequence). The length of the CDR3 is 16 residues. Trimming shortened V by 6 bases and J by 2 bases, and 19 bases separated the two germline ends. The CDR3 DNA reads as TGTGCCAGCAGAGTGGGAGGTGGGGTGGTACAAGAGACCCAGTACTTC. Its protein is CASRVGGGVVQETQYF.

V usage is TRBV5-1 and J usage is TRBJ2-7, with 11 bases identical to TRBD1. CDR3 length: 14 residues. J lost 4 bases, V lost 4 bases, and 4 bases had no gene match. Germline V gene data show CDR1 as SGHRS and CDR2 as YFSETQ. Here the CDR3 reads CASSTGTGGYEQYF. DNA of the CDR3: TGCGCCAGCAGCACCGGGACAGGGGGATACGAGCAGTACTTC. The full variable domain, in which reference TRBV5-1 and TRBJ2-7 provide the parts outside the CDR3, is KAGVTQTPRYLIKTRGQQVTLSCSPISGHRSVSWYQQTPGQGLQFLFEYFSETQRNKGNFPGRFSGRQFSNSRSEMNVSTLELGDSALYLCASSTGTGGYEQYFGPGTRLTVT.

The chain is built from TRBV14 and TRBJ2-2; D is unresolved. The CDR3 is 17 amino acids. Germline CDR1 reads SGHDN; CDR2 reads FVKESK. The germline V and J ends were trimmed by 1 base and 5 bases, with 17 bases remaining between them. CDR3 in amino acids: CASSQVAQFWGTGELFF. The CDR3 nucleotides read TGTGCCAGCAGCCAAGTGGCCCAGTTTTGGGGAACCGGGGAGCTGTTTTTT.

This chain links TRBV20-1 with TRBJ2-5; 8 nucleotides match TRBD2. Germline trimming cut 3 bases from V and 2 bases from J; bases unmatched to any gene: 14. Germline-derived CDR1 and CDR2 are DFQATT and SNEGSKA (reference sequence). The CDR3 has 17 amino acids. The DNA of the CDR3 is TGCAGTGCTAGTCGCGCATTCAGCGGGGGAGGACAAGAGACCCAGTACTTC. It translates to CSASRAFSGGGQETQYF.

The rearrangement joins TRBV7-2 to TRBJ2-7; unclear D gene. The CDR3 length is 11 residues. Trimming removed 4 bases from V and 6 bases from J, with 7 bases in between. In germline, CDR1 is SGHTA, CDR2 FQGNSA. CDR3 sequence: CASSSPLEQYF. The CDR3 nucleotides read TGTGCCAGCAGCTCCCCACTCGAGCAGTACTTC.

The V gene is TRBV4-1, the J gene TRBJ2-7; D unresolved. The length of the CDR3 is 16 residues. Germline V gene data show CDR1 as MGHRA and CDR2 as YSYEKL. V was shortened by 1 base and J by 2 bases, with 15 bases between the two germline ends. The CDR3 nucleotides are TGCGCCAGCAGCCAAGTTCGGTCCCGCGGCCCCTACGAGCAGTACTTC. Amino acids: CASSQVRSRGPYEQYF.

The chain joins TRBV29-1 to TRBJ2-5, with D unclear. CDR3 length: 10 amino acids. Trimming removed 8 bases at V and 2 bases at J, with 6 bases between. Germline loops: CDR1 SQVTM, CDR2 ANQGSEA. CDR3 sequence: CSCIQETQYF. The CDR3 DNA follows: TGCAGCTGCATACAAGAGACCCAGTACTTC. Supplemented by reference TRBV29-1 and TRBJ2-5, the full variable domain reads SAVISQKPSRDICQRGTSLTIQCQVDSQVTMMFWYRQQPGQSLTLIATANQGSEATYESGFVIDKFPISRPNLTFSTLTVSNMSPEDSSIYLCSCIQETQYFGPGTRLLVL.

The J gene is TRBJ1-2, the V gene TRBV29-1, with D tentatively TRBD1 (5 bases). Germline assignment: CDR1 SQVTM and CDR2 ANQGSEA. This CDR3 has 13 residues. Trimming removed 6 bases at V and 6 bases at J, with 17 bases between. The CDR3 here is CSVGPGVIDGYTF. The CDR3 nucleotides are TGCAGCGTGGGCCCGGGGGTTATCGATGGCTACACCTTC.

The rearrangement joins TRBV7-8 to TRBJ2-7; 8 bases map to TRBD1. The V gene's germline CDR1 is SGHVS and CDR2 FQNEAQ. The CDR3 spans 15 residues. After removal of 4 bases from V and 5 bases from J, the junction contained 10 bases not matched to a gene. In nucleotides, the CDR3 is TGTGCCAGCAGCTCCACCCCCAGGGGGCGAGACGAGCAGTACTTC. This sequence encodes CASSSTPRGRDEQYF. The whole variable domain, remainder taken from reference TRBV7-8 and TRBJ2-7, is GAGVSQSPRYKVAKRGQDVALRCDPISGHVSLFWYQQALGQGPEFLTYFQNEAQLDKSGLPSDRFFAERPEGSVSTLKIQRTQQEDSAVYLCASSSTPRGRDEQYFGPGTRLTVT.

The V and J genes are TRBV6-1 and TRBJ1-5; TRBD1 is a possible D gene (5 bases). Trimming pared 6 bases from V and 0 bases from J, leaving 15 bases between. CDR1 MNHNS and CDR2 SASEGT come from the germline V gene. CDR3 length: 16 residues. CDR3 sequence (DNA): TGTGCCAGCAGGCAAGCCTCAGGGAATAGCAATCAGCCCCAGCATTTT. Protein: CASRQASGNSNQPQHF.

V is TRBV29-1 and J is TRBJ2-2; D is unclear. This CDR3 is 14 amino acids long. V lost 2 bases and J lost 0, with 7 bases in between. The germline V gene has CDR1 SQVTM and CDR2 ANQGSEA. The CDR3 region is CSVELNANTGELFF. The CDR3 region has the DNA TGCAGCGTTGAACTCAATGCGAACACCGGGGAGCTGTTTTTT.

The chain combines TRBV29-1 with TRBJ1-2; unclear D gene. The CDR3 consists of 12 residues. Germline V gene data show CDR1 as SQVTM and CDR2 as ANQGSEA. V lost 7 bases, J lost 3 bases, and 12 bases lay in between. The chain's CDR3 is CSAPDGYYGYTF. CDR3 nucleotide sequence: TGCAGCGCTCCGGACGGGTACTATGGCTACACCTTC.

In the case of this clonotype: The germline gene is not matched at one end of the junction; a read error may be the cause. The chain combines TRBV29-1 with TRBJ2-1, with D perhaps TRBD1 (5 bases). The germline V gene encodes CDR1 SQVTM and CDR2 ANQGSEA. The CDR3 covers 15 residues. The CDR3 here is CSVEGVGQGANEQFF. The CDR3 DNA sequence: TGCAGCGTCGAAGGAGTTGGCCAGGGTGCCAATGAGCAGTTCTTC.

The CDR3 DNA reads as TGCAGCGTTGAAGCGGGAGATACCTACGAGCAGTACTTC. Its translation: CSVEAGDTYEQYF. V is TRBV29-1 and J is TRBJ2-7; perhaps TRBD2 as D (6 bases). Trimming shortened V by 1 base and J by 2 bases, and 9 bases separated the two germline ends. Germline V lookup: CDR1 SQVTM, CDR2 ANQGSEA. The CDR3 is 13 residues long.

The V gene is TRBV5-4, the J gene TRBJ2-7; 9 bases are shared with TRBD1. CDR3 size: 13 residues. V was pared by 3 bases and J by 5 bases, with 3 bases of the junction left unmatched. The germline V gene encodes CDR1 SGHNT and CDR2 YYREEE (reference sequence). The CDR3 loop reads CASSSDRGDEQYF. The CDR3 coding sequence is TGTGCCAGCAGCTCGGACAGGGGAGACGAGCAGTACTTC.

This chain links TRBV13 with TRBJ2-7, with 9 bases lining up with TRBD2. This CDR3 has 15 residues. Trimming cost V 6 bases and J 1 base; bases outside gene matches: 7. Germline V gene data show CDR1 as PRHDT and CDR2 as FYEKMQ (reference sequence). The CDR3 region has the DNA TGTGCCAGCAGAGGCATAGCGGGAGTTTCCTACGAGCAGTACTTC. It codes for CASRGIAGVSYEQYF.

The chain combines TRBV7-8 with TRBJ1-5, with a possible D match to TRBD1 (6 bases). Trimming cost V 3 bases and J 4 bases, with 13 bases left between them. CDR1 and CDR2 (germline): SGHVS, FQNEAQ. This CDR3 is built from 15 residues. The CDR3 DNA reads TGTGCCAGCAGCTTGTCTGCAGGGGCTAATCAGCCCCAGCATTTT. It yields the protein CASSLSAGANQPQHF.

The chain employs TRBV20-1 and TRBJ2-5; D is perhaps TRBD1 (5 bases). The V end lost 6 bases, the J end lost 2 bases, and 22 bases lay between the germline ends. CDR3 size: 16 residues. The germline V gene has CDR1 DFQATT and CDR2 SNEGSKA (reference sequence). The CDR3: CSAPTLTVWAQETQYF. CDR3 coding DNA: TGCAGTGCCCCCACGCTGACAGTATGGGCACAAGAGACCCAGTACTTC.

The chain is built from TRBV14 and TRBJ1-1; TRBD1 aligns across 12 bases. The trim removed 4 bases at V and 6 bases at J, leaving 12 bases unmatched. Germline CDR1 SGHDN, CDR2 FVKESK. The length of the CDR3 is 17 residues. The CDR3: CASSPWGQGAREPEAFF. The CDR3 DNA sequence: TGTGCCAGCAGCCCTTGGGGACAGGGGGCGCGGGAACCTGAAGCTTTCTTT.

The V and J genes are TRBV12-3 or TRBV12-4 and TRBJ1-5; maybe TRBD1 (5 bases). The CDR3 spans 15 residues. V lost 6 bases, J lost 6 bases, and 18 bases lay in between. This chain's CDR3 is CASSPSRDESQPQHF. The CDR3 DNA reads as TGTGCCAGCAGCCCATCCAGGGACGAAAGTCAGCCCCAGCATTTT.

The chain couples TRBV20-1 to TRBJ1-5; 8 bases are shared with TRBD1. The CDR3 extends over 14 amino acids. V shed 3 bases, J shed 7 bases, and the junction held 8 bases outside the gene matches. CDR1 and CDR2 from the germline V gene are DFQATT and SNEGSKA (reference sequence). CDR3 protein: CSASPGQGGQPQHF. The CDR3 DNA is TGCAGTGCTAGTCCCGGACAGGGAGGCCAGCCCCAGCATTTT.

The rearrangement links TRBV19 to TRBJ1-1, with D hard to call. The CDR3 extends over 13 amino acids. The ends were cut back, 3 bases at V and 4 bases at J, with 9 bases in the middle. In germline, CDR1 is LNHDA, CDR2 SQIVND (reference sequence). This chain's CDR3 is CASSISGRTEAFF. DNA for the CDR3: TGTGCCAGTAGTATTTCTGGGCGCACTGAAGCTTTCTTT.

CDR3 DNA: TGTGCCAGCAGTTTGTCCCCTACAGGGGGGCGAGCAGATACGCAGTATTTT. This sequence encodes CASSLSPTGGRADTQYF. This chain joins TRBV28 and TRBJ2-3; TRBD1 matches 8 bases. This CDR3 region has 17 residues. V trimming: 3 bases; J trimming: 4 bases; junction bases outside the gene matches: 12. Germline CDR1 MDHEN, CDR2 SYDVKM. The variable domain in full, with the rest retrieved from reference TRBV28 and TRBJ2-3, is DVKVTQSSRYLVKRTGEKVFLECVQDMDHENMFWYRQDPGLGLRLIYFSYDVKMKEKGDIPEGYSVSREKKERFSLILESASTNQTSMYLCASSLSPTGGRADTQYFGPGTRLTVL.